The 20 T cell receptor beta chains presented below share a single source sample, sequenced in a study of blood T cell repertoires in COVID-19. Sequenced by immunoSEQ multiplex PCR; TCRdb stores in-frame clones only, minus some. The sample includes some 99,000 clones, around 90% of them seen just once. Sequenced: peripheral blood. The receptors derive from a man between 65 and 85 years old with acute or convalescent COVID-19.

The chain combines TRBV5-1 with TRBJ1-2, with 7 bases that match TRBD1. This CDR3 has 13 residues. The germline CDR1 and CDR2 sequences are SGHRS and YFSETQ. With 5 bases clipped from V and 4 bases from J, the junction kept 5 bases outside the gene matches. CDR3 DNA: TGCGCCAGCAGTTCGACAGGGTCCTATGGCTACACCTTC. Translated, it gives CASSSTGSYGYTF. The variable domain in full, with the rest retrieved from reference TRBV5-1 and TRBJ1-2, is KAGVTQTPRYLIKTRGQQVTLSCSPISGHRSVSWYQQTPGQGLQFLFEYFSETQRNKGNFPGRFSGRQFSNSRSEMNVSTLELGDSALYLCASSSTGSYGYTFGSGTRLTVV.

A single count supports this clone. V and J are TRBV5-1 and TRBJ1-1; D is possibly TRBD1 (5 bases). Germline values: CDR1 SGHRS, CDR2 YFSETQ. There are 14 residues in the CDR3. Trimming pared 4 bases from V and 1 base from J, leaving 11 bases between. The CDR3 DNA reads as TGCGCCAGCAGCGCGGGACTGTCGAACACTGAAGCTTTCTTT. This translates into CASSAGLSNTEAFF. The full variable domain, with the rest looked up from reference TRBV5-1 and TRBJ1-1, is KAGVTQTPRYLIKTRGQQVTLSCSPISGHRSVSWYQQTPGQGLQFLFEYFSETQRNKGNFPGRFSGRQFSNSRSEMNVSTLELGDSALYLCASSAGLSNTEAFFGQGTRLTVV.

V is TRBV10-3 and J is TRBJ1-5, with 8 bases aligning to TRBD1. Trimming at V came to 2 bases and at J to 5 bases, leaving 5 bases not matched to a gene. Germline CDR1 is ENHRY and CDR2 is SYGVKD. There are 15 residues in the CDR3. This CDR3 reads CAISEQSGGDQPQHF. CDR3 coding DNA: TGTGCCATCAGTGAGCAGTCAGGGGGCGATCAGCCCCAGCATTTT.

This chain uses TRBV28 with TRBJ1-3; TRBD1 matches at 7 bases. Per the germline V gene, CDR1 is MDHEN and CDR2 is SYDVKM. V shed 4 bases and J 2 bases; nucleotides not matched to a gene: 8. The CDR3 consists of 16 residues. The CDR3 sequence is CASSYKTGEAGNTIYF. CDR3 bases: TGTGCCAGCAGTTATAAAACAGGGGAAGCTGGAAACACCATATATTTT.

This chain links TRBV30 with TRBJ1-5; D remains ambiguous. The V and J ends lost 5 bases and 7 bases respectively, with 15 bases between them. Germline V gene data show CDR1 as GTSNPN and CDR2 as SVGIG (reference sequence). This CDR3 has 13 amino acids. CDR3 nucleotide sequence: TGTGCCTGGTCCGGGGAGGGTGAACAGCCCCAGCATTTT. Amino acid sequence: CAWSGEGEQPQHF.

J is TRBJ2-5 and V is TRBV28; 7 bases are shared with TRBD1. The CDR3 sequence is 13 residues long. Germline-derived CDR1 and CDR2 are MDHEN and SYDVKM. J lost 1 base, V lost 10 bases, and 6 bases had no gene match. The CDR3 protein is CATTRGIQETQYF. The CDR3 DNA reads TGTGCCACCACCAGGGGGATCCAAGAGACCCAGTACTTC.

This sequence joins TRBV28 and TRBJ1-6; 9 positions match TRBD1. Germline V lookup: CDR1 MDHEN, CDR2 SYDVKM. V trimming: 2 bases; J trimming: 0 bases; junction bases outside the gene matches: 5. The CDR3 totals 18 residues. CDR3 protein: CASSLGTGSGSYNSPLHF. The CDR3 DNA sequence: TGTGCCAGCAGTTTAGGGACAGGGTCCGGCTCCTATAATTCACCCCTCCACTTT.

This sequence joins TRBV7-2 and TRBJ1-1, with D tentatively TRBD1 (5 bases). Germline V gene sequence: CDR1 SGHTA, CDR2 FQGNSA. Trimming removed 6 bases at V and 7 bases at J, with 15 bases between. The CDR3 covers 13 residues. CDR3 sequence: CASRAQGNGEAFF. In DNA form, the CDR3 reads TGTGCCAGCAGGGCTCAGGGTAACGGTGAAGCTTTCTTT.

This CDR3 reads CASSLTSGGPTGELFF. CDR3 bases: TGCGCCAGCAGCCTTACTAGCGGGGGGCCAACCGGGGAGCTGTTTTTT. This chain connects TRBV5-1 to TRBJ2-2; the match to TRBD2 covers 12 bases. The V and J ends lost 4 bases and 5 bases, in that order; junction bases with no gene match: 6. Looked up from germline, CDR1 is SGHRS and CDR2 is YFSETQ. The CDR3 loop spans 16 amino acids.

CDR3 amino acids: CASSRQGQPQHF. For the CDR3, the DNA is TGTGCCAGCAGCAGACAGGGACAGCCCCAGCATTTT. This chain uses TRBV7-9 with TRBJ1-5; 7 nucleotides match TRBD1. This CDR3 is built from 12 residues. J gave up 7 bases and V 5 bases, and 2 bases lay outside the gene matches. From germline, CDR1 is SEHNR and CDR2 FQNEAQ (reference sequence).

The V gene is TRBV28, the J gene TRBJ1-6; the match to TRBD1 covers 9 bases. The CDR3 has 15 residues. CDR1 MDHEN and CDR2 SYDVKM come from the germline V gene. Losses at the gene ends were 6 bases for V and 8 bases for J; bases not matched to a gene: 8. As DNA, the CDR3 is TGTGCCAGCAGGGGACAGGGCGGGAAAGATTCACCCCTCCACTTT. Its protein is CASRGQGGKDSPLHF.

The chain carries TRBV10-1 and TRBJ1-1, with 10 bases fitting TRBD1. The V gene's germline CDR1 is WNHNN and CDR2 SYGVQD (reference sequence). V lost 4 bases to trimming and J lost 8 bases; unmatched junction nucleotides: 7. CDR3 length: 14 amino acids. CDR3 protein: CASSVRQGATEAFF. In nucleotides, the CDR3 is TGCGCCAGCAGTGTCCGACAGGGGGCAACCGAAGCTTTCTTT.

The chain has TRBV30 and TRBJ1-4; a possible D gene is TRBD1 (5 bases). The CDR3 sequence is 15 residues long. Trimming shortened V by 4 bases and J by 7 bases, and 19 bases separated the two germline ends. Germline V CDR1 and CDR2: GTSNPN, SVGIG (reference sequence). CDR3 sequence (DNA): TGTGCCTGGACTCGGGGGTGGGTAGCCGGTGAAAAACTGTTTTTT. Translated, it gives CAWTRGWVAGEKLFF.

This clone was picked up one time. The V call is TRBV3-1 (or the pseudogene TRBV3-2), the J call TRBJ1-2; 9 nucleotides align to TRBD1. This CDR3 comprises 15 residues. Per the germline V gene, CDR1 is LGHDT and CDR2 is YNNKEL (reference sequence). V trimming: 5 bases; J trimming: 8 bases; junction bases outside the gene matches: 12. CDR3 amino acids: CASSATLQGATGYTF. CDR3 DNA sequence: TGTGCCAGCAGCGCGACATTACAGGGGGCTACGGGCTACACCTTC.

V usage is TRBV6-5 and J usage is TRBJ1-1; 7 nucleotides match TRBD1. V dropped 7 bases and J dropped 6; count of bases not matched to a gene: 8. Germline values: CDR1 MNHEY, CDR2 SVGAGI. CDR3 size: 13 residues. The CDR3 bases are TGTGCCAGCATCTTACAGGGGTTACCTGAAGCTTTCTTT. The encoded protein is CASILQGLPEAFF.

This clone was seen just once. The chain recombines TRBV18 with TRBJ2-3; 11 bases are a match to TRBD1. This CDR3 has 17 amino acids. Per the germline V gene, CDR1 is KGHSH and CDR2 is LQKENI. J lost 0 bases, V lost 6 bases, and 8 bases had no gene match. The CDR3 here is CASSNRDRGSSTDTQYF. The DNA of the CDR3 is TGTGCCAGCTCCAACCGGGACAGGGGGTCTAGCACAGATACGCAGTATTTT.

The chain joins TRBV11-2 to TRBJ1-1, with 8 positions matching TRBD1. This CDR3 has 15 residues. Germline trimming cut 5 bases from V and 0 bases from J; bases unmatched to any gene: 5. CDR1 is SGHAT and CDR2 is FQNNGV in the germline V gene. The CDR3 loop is CASSRGQGMNTEAFF. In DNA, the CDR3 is TGTGCCAGCAGCCGAGGACAGGGCATGAACACTGAAGCTTTCTTT.

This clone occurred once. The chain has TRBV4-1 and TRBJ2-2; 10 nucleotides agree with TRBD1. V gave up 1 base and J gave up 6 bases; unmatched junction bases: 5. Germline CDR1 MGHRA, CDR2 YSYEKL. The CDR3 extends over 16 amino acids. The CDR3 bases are TGCGCCAGCAGCCAAGGACAGGGGGCAAGCGCCGGGGAGCTGTTTTTT. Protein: CASSQGQGASAGELFF.

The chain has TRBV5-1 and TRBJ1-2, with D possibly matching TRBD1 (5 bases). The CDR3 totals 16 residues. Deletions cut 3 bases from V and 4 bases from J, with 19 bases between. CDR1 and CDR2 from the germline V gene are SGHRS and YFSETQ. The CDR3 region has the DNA TGCGCCAGCAGCTCAAACCCAGGGAGGGCGGGCTATGGCTACACCTTC. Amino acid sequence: CASSSNPGRAGYGYTF.

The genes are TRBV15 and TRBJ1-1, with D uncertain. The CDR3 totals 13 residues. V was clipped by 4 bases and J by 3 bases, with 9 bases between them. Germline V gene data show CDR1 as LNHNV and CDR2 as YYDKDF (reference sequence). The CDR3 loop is CATSNGGYTEAFF. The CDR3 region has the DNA TGTGCCACCAGCAATGGAGGGTACACTGAAGCTTTCTTT.